What follows describes a single T cell receptor (beta chain). What it binds is not known. Treatment here: oral pan-JAK inhibitor, 5-10 mg twice daily. Researchers took lesional scalp punch biopsies and peripheral blood from people who were alopecia areata patients. The entry originates in a study of CD8+ T cells in alopecia areata. The CDR3 has 14 residues. Per the germline V gene, CDR1 is KGHSH and CDR2 is LQKENI. J lost 0 bases, V lost 4 bases, and 1 base had no gene match. After isolation, RNA underwent reverse transcription to generate cDNA as the sequencing template. TCRdb's copy holds only in-frame clones and misses some; the assay was immunoSEQ multiplex PCR. The sample has some 200,000 clones; 50% to 60% are singletons. Study results and limitations: Numerous expanded lesional clones remained in scalp and blood during tofacitinib.

The receptor was isolated from a human donor with alopecia areata. The genes are TRBV18 and TRBJ2-3, with TRBD1 matching 7 bases. Sequencing used CD4+ T cells sorted from blood, obtained at week 4, from a patient treated with tofacitinib. The CDR3 reads CASSRGQSTDTQYF. The CDR3 DNA sequence: TGTGCCAGCTCACGGGGACAGAGCACAGATACGCAGTATTTT.